This paragraph covers one T cell receptor beta chain sequence. This clonotype came up a few times. This clone's antigen is unknown. No qualities accompany the bases; no much larger clone lies one base away. This entry belongs to a study of response to subunit inactivated influenza vaccine (dated 2018 in TCRdb). With regard to the full study: To follow how T cells responded to a trivalent subunit inactivated influenza vaccine, the researchers relied on deep quantitative profiling of the T cell receptor repertoire. Beyond this particular receptor, the publication reports: The authors suggested that each seasonal influenza vaccination may recruit only a limited number of new T cells.

Deletion took 6 bases off V and 0 bases off J, with a span of 22 bases between the germline ends. Reading from cysteine to phenylalanine, the CDR3 counts 18 amino acids. Only CDR3 DNA is held: 54 bases, read in frame from base 1. The germline V gene encodes CDR1 SNHLY and CDR2 FYNNEI. Library creation used RT-PCR. The run used an Illumina HiSeq 2500. TCRdb reran the public reads through fastp at Q25 and MiXCR, keeping productive beta chains. Every CDR3 protein is listed once, alongside the most common genes and DNA of its rows. The sample contains 700,000 to 800,000 distinct CDR3 sequences, roughly 18% of them found a single time. The ten largest make up approximately 10% of the sample.

The clonotype originates from a man aged 45-60 years who received an inactivated influenza vaccine. Donor details come from another sample of the same person, matched by shared clones. Material: PBMCs from blood, obtained roughly 5 days after vaccination. The chain is encoded by TRBV2 joined to TRBJ2-3; the best D guess is TRBD2, with 6 bases matching. The CDR3: CASRHAPRRALSTDTQYF. The DNA is TGTGCCAGCAGGCACGCCCCTAGGAGGGCACTAAGCACAGATACGCAGTATTTT. Reference TRBV2 and TRBJ2-3 proteins supply the regions before and after the CDR3; the full variable domain is: EPEVTQTPSHQVTQMGQEVILRCVPISNHLYFYWYRQILGQKVEFLVSFYNNEISEKSEIFDDQFSVERPDGSNFTLKIRSTKLEDSAMYFCASRHAPRRALSTDTQYFGPGTRLTVL.